The rows below give T cell receptor beta chains drawn from one sample of a study of cytomegalovirus exposure and HLA in healthy donors. Measured with immunoSEQ multiplex PCR; TCRdb has only the in-frame clones, and not every one. Seen here are about 140,000 clones, over 75% observed once, and the top ten hold around 1.3%. Sequenced material: PBMCs. These receptors all come from a female donor in good health and CMV-seronegative. CDR3s include the opening cysteine and the closing phenylalanine or tryptophan. A D gene is named only where the DNA matches it firmly. Clone sizes are given selectively: once, few, many, or a class where the clone is expanded.

j_call v_call clone_size d_call cdr3_aa cdr3_nt
TRBJ2-1 TRBV18 few NA CASSPGREQFF TGTGCCAGCTCACCTGGGCGTGAGCAGTTCTTC
TRBJ2-3 TRBV13 NA TRBD2 CASSLGGLAGYDDTQYF TGTGCCAGCAGCTTAGGCGGACTAGCGGGCTATGACGATACGCAGTATTTT
TRBJ1-5 TRBV6-5 once NA CASSPDRLSNQPQHF TGTGCCAGCAGTCCTGACCGACTTAGCAATCAGCCCCAGCATTTT
TRBJ2-7 TRBV7-3 NA TRBD1 CASSFDRGYEQYF TGTGCCAGCAGCTTTGACAGGGGATACGAGCAGTACTTC
TRBJ2-5 TRBV18 NA NA CASSPPRSVQETQYF TGTGCCAGCTCACCACCGAGGTCGGTCCAAGAGACCCAGTACTTC
TRBJ1-1 TRBV6-5 few NA CASSQARIRAQGAFF TGTGCCAGCAGTCAGGCCCGTATCAGGGCTCAAGGAGCTTTCTTT
TRBJ1-2 TRBV5-1 NA TRBD1 CASSLPSGTGAGYTF TGCGCCAGCAGCTTGCCGTCCGGGACAGGGGCCGGCTACACCTTC
TRBJ2-7 TRBV5-6 NA NA CASSRPGVPYEQYF TGTGCCAGCAGCCGTCCAGGGGTCCCTTACGAGCAGTACTTC
TRBJ1-1 TRBV6-1 NA NA CASSELRRGGNTEAFF TGTGCCAGCAGTGAATTACGACGGGGGGGGAACACTGAAGCTTTCTTT
TRBJ2-4 TRBV6-1 NA TRBD1 CASSETGTGTVFHIQYF TGTGCCAGCAGTGAAACCGGGACAGGTACTGTCTTTCACATTCAGTACTTC
TRBJ1-4 TRBV9 NA NA CASSVEGEDEKLFF TGTGCCAGCAGCGTAGAAGGGGAAGATGAAAAACTGTTTTTT
TRBJ2-7 TRBV4-1 NA NA CASSHVGELYTYEQYF TGCGCCAGCAGCCACGTCGGGGAGTTATACACCTACGAGCAGTACTTC
TRBJ2-7 TRBV5-1 NA TRBD2 CASSLGGRRAYEQYF TGCGCCAGCAGCTTGGGCGGGAGGAGGGCCTACGAGCAGTACTTC
TRBJ2-5 TRBV27 NA NA CASSFQEGALYQETQYF TGTGCCAGCAGTTTTCAGGAGGGGGCCCTATACCAAGAGACCCAGTACTTC
TRBJ2-7 TRBV5-4 once TRBD1 CASSTGQGASYEQYF TGTGCCAGCAGCACGGGACAGGGAGCATCCTACGAGCAGTACTTC
TRBJ2-7 TRBV30 once NA CAWGTGDEQYF TGTGCCTGGGGAACGGGGGACGAGCAGTACTTC
TRBJ2-7 TRBV7-6 NA TRBD1 CASSLGGTGVYEQYF TGTGCCAGCAGCTTAGGAGGGACAGGGGTCTACGAGCAGTACTTC
TRBJ2-7 TRBV7-2 NA TRBD2 CASSPRLAGGPYEQYF TGTGCCAGCAGCCCCCGACTAGCGGGAGGGCCATACGAGCAGTACTTC
TRBJ1-1 TRBV19 NA NA CASRPERGPNTEAFF TGTGCCAGTAGACCGGAGCGGGGACCGAACACTGAAGCTTTCTTT
TRBJ2-7 TRBV2 once NA CASSETTRVASPQYF TGTGCCAGCAGTGAAACCACCCGAGTAGCCAGCCCTCAGTACTTC
TRBJ2-3 TRBV2 NA TRBD2 CARRLAGVDTQYF TGTGCCAGGAGACTAGCGGGAGTAGATACGCAGTATTTT